This T cell receptor (beta chain) originates from a study of shared T cell receptors in the human thymus. Clones were read by immunoSEQ multiplex PCR, and TCRdb kept only the in-frame ones, dropping some. This sample has about 660,000 clones, with approximately 89% found just once. CDR1 and CDR2 (germline): SGHNT, YYREEE (reference sequence). The CDR3 totals 15 residues. Trimming took 2 bases from V and 2 from J, leaving 11 bases between them. The same sample was also used in a study of human thymus T cells. That work adds: Donors were healthy Finnish babies undergoing corrective operations for congenital heart defects. During corrective heart surgery, resections were taken, and the thymus tissue came from them. V and J genes seemed to be used with bias in thymic and blood repertoires. The related literature has documented a marked overlap of thymic repertoires among unrelated individuals.

The specimen was thymocytes. The rearrangement uses TRBV5-4 and TRBJ2-1, with D perhaps TRBD1 (6 bases). The receptor comes from a boy under two years old with a congenital heart defect. In nucleotides, the CDR3 is TGTGCCAGCAGCTTTGGGCAGGGGACCTACAATGAGCAGTTCTTC. Protein sequence: CASSFGQGTYNEQFF.